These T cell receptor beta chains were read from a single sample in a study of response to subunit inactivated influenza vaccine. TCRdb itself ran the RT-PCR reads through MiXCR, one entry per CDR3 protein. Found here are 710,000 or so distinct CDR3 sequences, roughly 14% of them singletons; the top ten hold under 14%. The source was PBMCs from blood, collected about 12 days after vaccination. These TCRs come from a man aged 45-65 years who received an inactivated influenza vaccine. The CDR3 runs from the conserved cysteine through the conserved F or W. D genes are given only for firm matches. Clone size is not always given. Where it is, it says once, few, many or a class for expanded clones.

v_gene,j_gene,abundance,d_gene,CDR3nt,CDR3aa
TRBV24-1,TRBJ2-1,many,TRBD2,TGTGCCACCAGTGCTCTGGGGCGGGGGGGCCTCAATGAGCAGTTCTTC,CATSALGRGGLNEQFF
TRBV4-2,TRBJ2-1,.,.,TGTGCCAGCAGCCAAGTGTTGGTGAGTACCTACAATGAGCAGTTCTTC,CASSQVLVSTYNEQFF
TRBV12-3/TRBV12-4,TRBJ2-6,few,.,TGTGCCAGCAGTTTCTCGCGGGCGGACTCTGGGGCCAACGTCCTGACTTTC,CASSFSRADSGANVLTF
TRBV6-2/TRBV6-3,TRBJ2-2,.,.,TGTGCCAGCAAGGGGCTTACCGGGGAGCTGTTTTTT,CASKGLTGELFF
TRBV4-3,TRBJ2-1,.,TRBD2,TGCGCCAGCAGCCAATTTCATCCGGGACTAGCGGCTTACAATGAGCAGTTCTTC,CASSQFHPGLAAYNEQFF
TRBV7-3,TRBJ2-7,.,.,TGTGCCAGCAGCTTAACCTCAACAGGGTACGAGCAGTACTTC,CASSLTSTGYEQYF
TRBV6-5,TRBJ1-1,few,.,TGTGCCAGCAGTTACTCGGGGGCTGACACTGAAGCTTTCTTT,CASSYSGADTEAFF
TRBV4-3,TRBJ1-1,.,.,TGCGCCAGCAGCCAAGCCCTGGGGTGGAACACTGAAGCTTTCTTT,CASSQALGWNTEAFF
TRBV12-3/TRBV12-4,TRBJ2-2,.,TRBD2,TGTGCCAGCAGTGACCCGCGGGGGGGTAACACCGGGGAGCTGTTTTTT,CASSDPRGGNTGELFF
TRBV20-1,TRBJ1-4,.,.,TGCAGTGCTATCGGGGTTAATGAAAAACTGTTTTTT,CSAIGVNEKLFF
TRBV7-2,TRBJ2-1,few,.,TGTGCCAGCAGCTTAAACGGCCGGAATGAGCAGTTCTTC,CASSLNGRNEQFF
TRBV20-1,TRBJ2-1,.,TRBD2,TGCTGTGCTAGAGATTATTGGGGACTAGCGGGCAACAATGAGCAGTTCTTC,CCARDYWGLAGNNEQFF
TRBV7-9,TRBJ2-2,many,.,TGTGCCATCCCGACAGAGACGAACACCGGGGAGCTGTTTTTT,CAIPTETNTGELFF
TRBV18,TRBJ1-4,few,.,TGTGCCAGCTCAACGGGGGTTGAAAAACTGTTTTTT,CASSTGVEKLFF
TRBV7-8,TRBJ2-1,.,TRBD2,TGTGCCAGCAGCTTGGGGAGGGTTTCCTACAATGAGCAGTTCTTC,CASSLGRVSYNEQFF
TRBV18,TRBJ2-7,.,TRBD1,TGTGCCAGCTCACCGGGACAGGACCTTCTGTACTTC,CASSPGQDLLYF
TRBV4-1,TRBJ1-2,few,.,TGCGCCAGCAGCCAAGATCGGGCAGGGCTTAGGTATGGCTACACCTTC,CASSQDRAGLRYGYTF
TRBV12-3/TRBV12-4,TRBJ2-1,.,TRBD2,TGTGCCAGTAGGGCTAGCGGGGACTACAATGAGCAGTTCTTC,CASRASGDYNEQFF
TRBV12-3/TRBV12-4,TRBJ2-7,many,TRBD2,TGTGCCAGCAGTTTCGGGACTAGGAGGGTTCGCACCTACGAGCAGTACTTC,CASSFGTRRVRTYEQYF
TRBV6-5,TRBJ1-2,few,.,TGTGCCAGCAGTTACTCGGGGGAAGGAGGTGGCTACACCTTC,CASSYSGEGGGYTF
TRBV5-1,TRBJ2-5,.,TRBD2,TGCGCCAGCAGCTGGCTAGCGGGAGAAGAGACCCAGTACTTC,CASSWLAGEETQYF
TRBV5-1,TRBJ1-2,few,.,TGCGCCAGCAGCTTGGTGGGGGTCCGCGATGGCTACACCTTC,CASSLVGVRDGYTF
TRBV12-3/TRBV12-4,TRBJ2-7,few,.,TGTGCCAGCAGTTCAGTTACCCCACGGCCAGGCGAACCATACGAGCAGTACTTC,CASSSVTPRPGEPYEQYF
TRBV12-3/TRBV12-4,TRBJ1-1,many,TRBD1,TGTGCCAGCAGCGCCTGGACAGGGGGTCCCACTGAAGCTTTCTTT,CASSAWTGGPTEAFF
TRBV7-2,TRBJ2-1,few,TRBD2,TGTGCCAGCAGCTTAGTGGGACTAGCCAGCGATGAGCAGTTCTTC,CASSLVGLASDEQFF
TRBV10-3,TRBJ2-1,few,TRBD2,TGTGCCATTGGGCTGTTGGCGGGGGACGAGCAGTTCTTC,CAIGLLAGDEQFF
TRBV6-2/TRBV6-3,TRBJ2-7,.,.,TGTGCCAGCAGTTTCTCGAGGACTGAAACCTCCTACGAGCAGTACTTC,CASSFSRTETSYEQYF
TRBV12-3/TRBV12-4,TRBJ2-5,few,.,TGTGCCAGCAGTTTATCAGGGTTTTCCGAAGGGACCCAGTACTTC,CASSLSGFSEGTQYF
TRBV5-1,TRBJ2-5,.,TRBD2,TGCGCCAGCAGTACTAGCGGGGGGTTTGAGACCCAGTACTTC,CASSTSGGFETQYF
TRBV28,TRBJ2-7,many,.,TGTGCCAGCAGTTTAGGTGGCGGGAAAGGGTACGAGCAGTACTTC,CASSLGGGKGYEQYF
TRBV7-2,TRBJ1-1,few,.,TGTGCCAGCAGTTTAGATATTACTGAAGCTTTCTTT,CASSLDITEAFF